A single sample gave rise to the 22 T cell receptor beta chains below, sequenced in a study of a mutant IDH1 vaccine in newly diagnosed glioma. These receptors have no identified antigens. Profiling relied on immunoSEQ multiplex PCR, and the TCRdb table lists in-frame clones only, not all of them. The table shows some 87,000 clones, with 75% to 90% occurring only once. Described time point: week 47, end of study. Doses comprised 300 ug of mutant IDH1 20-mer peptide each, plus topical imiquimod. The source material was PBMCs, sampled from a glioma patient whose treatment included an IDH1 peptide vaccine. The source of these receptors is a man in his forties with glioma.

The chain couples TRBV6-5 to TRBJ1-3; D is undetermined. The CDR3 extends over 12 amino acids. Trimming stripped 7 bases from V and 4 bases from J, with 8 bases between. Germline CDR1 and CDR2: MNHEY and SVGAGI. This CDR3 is CASTGGGNTIYF. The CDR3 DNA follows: TGTGCCAGCACCGGCGGGGGAAACACCATATATTTT.

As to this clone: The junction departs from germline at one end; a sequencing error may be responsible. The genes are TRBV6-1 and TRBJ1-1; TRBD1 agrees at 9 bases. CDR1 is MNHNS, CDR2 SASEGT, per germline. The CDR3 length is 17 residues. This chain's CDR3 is CASSGRGTGGGGTGAFF. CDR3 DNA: TGTGCCAGCAGTGGGAGGGGTACAGGGGGCGGAGGAACTGGAGCTTTCTTT.

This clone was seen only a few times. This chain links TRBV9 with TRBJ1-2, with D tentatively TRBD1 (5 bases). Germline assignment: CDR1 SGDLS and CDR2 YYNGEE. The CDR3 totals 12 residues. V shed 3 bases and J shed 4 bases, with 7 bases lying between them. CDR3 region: CASSGGGYGYTF. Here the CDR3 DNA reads TGTGCCAGCAGCGGCGGGGGCTATGGCTACACCTTC.

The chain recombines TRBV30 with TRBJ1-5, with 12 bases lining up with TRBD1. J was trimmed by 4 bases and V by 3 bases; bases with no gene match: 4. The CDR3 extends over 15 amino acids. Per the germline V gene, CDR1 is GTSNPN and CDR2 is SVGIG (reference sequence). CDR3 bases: TGTGCCTGGAGCCCGGGACAGGGGGCAAATCAGCCCCAGCATTTT. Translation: CAWSPGQGANQPQHF.

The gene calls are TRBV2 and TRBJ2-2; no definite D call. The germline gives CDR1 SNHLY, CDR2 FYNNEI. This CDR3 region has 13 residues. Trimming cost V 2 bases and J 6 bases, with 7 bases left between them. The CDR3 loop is CASSENPPGELFF. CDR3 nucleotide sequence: TGTGCCAGCAGTGAAAACCCCCCCGGGGAGCTGTTTTTT.

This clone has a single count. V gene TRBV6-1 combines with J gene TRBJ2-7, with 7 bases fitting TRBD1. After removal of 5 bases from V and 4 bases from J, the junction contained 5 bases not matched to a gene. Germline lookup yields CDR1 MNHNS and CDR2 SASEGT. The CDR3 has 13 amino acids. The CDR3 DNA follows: TGTGCCAGCAGTCGGGACAGCCTGTACGAGCAGTACTTC. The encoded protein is CASSRDSLYEQYF.

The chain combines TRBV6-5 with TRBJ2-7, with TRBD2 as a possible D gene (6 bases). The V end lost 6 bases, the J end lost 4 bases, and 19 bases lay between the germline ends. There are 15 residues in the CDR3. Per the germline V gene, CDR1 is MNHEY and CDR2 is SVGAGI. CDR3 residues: CASSVVWGGLYEQYF. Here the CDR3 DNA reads TGTGCCAGCAGCGTCGTCTGGGGAGGCTTGTACGAGCAGTACTTC.

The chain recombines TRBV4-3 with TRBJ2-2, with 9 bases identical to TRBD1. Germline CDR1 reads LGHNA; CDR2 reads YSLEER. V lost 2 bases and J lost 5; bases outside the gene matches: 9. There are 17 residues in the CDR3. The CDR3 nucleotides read TGCGCCAGCAGCCAATTTCTGGGACAGGGATGGACCGGGGAGCTGTTTTTT. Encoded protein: CASSQFLGQGWTGELFF.

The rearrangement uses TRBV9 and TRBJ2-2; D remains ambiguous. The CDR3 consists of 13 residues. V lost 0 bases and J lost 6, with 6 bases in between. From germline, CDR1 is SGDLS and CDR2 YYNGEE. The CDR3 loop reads CASSVVGSGELFF. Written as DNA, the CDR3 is TGTGCCAGCAGCGTAGTGGGGTCCGGGGAGCTGTTTTTT.

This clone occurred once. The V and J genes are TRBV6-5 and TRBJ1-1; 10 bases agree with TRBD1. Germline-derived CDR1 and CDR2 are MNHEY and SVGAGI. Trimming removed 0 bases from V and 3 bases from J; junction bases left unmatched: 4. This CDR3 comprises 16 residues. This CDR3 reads CASSYSDRGPYTEAFF. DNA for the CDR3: TGTGCCAGCAGTTACTCCGACAGGGGGCCCTACACTGAAGCTTTCTTT.

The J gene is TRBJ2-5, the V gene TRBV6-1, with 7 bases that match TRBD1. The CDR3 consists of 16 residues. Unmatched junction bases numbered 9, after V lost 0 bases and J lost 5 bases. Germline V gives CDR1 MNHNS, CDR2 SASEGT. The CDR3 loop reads CASSEAGGYRGETQYF. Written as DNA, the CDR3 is TGTGCCAGCAGTGAAGCAGGGGGCTACAGGGGCGAGACCCAGTACTTC.

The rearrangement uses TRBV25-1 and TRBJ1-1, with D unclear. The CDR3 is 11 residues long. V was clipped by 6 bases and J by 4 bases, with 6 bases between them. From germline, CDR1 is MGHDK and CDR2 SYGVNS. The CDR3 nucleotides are TGTGCCAGCAGACACCCCACTGAAGCTTTCTTT. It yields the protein CASRHPTEAFF. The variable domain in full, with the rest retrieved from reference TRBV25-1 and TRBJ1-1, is EADIYQTPRYLVIGTGKKITLECSQTMGHDKMYWYQQDPGMELHLIHYSYGVNSTEKGDLSSESTVSRIRTEHFPLTLESARPSHTSQYLCASRHPTEAFFGQGTRLTVV.

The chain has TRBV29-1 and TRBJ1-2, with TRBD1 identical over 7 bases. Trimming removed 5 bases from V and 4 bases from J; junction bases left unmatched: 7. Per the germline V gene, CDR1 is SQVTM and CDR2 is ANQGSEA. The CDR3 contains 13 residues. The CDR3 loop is CSVRGGSTYGYTF. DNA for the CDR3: TGCAGCGTTCGAGGGGGCTCAACCTATGGCTACACCTTC. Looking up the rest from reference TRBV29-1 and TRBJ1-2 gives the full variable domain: SAVISQKPSRDICQRGTSLTIQCQVDSQVTMMFWYRQQPGQSLTLIATANQGSEATYESGFVIDKFPISRPNLTFSTLTVSNMSPEDSSIYLCSVRGGSTYGYTFGSGTRLTVV.

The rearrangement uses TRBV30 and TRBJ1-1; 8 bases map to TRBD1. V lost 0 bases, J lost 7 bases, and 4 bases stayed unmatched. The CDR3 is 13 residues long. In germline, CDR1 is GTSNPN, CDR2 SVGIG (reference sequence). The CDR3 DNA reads TGTGCCTGGAGTGTAGACAGGGGACGTGAAGCTTTCTTT. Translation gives CAWSVDRGREAFF.

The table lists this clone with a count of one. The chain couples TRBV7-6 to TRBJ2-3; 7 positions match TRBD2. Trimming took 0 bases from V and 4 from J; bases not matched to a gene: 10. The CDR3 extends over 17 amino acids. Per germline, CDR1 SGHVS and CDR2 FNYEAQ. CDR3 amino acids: CASSLAWPAGRPDTQYF. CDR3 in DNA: TGTGCCAGCAGCTTAGCGTGGCCAGCGGGAAGACCAGATACGCAGTATTTT.

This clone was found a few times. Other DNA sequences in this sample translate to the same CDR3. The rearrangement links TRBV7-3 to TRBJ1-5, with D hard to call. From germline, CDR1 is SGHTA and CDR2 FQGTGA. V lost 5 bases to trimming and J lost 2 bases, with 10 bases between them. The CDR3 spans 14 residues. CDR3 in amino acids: CASSPSGGNQPQHF. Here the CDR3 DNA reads TGTGCCAGCAGCCCGTCCGGGGGCAATCAGCCCCAGCATTTT.

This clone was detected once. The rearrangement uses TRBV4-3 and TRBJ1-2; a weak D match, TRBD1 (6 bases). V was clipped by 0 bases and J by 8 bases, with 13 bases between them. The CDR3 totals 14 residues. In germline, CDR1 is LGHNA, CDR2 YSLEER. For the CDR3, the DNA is TGCGCCAGCAGCCAAGAGAGAGGGGGGAGAGGCTACACCTTC. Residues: CASSQERGGRGYTF.

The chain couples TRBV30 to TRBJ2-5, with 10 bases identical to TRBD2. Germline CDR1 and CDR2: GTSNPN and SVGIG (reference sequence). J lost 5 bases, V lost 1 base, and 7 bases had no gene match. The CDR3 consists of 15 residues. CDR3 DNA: TGTGCCTGGAGTGAAGGACTAGCGGTCCTGGAGACCCAGTACTTC. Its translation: CAWSEGLAVLETQYF.

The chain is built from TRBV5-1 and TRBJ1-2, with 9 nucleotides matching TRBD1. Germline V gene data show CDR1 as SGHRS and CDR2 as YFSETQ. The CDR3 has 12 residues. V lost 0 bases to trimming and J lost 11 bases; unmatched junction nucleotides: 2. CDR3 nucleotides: TGCGCCAGCAGCTTGGGGACAGGGGTATACACCTTC. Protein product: CASSLGTGVYTF.

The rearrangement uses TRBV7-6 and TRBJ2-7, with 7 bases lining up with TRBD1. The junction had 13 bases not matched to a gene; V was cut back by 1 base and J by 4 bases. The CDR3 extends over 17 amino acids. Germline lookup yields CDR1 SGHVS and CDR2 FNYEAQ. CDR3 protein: CASSLGKTGDLTYEQYF. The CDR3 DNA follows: TGTGCCAGCAGCTTAGGAAAAACAGGGGATCTGACGTACGAGCAGTACTTC.

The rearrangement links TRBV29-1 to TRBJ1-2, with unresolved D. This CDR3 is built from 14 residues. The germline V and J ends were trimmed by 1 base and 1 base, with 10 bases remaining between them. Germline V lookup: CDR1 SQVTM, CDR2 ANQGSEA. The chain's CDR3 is CSVEGGMGNYGYTF. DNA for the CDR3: TGCAGCGTTGAAGGGGGAATGGGTAACTATGGCTACACCTTC.

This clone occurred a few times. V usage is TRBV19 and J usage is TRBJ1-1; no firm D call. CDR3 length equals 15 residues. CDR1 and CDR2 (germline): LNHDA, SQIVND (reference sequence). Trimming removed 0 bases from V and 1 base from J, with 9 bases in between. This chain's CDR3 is CASSIEGVGNTEAFF. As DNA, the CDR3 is TGTGCCAGTAGTATAGAGGGAGTCGGGAACACTGAAGCTTTCTTT.